This T cell receptor beta chain is from a study of post-analysis software for immune sequencing data. Study outcomes and limitations: Patients used about five TRBV segments, including TRBV5-6, TRBV5-1 and TRBV20-1, more often than controls.

Germline CDR1 GTSNPN, CDR2 SVGIG (reference sequence). V dropped 0 bases and J dropped 6 bases, with 17 bases sitting between them. The CDR3 is made up of 16 amino acids. Unique-molecular-identifier-tagged TCR beta cDNA libraries were used. TCRdb re-derived calls from the PCR reads in MiXCR, one entry per CDR3 protein. The sample consists of around 770,000 distinct CDR3 sequences, about 45% of them appearing once. Remarks on this clonotype: Its antigen is undetermined.

Material for sequencing was blood. The genes are TRBV30 and TRBJ1-4, with D possibly matching TRBD1 (5 bases). The clonotype was recovered from a girl aged 10-17 years with multiple sclerosis. The CDR3 DNA reads TGTGCCTGGAGTGTAATGTTTGTAGGGGCGGATGAAAAACTGTTTTTT. Translation gives CAWSVMFVGADEKLFF.